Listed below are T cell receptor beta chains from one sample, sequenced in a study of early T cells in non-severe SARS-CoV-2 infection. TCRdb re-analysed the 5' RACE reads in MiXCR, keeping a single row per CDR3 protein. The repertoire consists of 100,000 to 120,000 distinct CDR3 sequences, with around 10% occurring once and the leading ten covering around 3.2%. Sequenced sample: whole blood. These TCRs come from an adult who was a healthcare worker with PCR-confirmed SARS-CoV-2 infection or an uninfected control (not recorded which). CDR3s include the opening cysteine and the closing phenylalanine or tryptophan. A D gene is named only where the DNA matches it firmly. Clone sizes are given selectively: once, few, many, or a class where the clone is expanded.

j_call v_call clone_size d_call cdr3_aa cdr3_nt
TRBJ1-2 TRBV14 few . CASSAGPGGYTF TGTGCCAGCAGCGCGGGCCCGGGGGGCTACACCTTC
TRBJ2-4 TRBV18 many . CASSPYPPGSNIQYF TGTGCCAGCTCACCCTACCCGCCAGGGAGTAACATTCAGTACTTC
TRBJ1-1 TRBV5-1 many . CASSLGTLNTEAFF TGCGCCAGCAGCTTGGGGACATTGAACACTGAAGCTTTCTTT
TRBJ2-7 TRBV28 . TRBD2 CATDSGGSSYEQYF TGTGCCACCGACTCCGGGGGGAGCTCCTACGAGCAGTACTTC
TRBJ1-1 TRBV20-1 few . CSARRHLNTEAFF TGCAGTGCTAGACGACACTTGAACACTGAAGCTTTCTTT
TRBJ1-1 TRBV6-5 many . CASIPWGLNTEAFF TGTGCCAGCATCCCATGGGGTTTAAACACTGAAGCTTTCTTT
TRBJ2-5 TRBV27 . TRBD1 CASSPRGLLETQYF TGTGCCAGCAGCCCCAGGGGGCTCTTGGAGACCCAGTACTTC
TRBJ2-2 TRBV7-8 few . CASSSWSQNTGELFF TGTGCCAGCAGCTCTTGGTCCCAGAACACCGGGGAGCTGTTTTTT
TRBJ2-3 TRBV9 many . CASSVGSPTDTQYF TGTGCCAGCAGCGTAGGGTCACCCACAGATACGCAGTATTTT
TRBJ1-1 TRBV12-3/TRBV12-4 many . CASSSGGGQPMNTEAFF TGTGCCAGCAGTTCAGGTGGAGGACAGCCCATGAACACTGAAGCTTTCTTT
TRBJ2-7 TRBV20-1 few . CSARGGTDEQYF TGCAGTGCTAGAGGAGGGACGGACGAGCAGTACTTC
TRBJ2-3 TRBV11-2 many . CASRRSGASTDTQYF TGTGCCAGCAGGAGGAGCGGAGCTAGCACAGATACGCAGTATTTT
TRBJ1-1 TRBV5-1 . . CASTGLNTEAFF TGCGCCAGCACAGGGCTAAACACTGAAGCTTTCTTT
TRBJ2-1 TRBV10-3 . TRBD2 CAIKGLAGPSYNEQFF TGTGCCATCAAGGGGCTAGCGGGACCCTCCTACAATGAGCAGTTCTTC
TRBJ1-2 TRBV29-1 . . CSVERGYTF TGCAGCGTTGAGAGGGGCTACACCTTC
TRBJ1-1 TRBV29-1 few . CSVRYGFPEAFF TGCAGCGTTAGGTACGGGTTCCCTGAAGCTTTCTTT
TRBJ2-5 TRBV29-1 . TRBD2 CSVEDAGGATQYF TGCAGCGTTGAAGACGCGGGAGGGGCGACCCAGTACTTC
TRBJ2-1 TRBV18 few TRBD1 CASSPDRADNEQVF TGTGCCAGCTCACCAGACAGGGCCGACAATGAGCAGGTCTTC
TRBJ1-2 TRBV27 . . CASSFEGRRGYTF TGTGCCAGCAGTTTCGAGGGACGTAGGGGCTACACCTTC
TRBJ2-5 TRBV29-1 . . CSVEFRETQYF TGCAGCGTTGAGTTTCGGGAGACCCAGTACTTC
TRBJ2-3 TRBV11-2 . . CASSSIQGKRATDTQYF TGTGCCAGCAGCTCGATACAGGGAAAGAGGGCCACAGATACGCAGTATTTT
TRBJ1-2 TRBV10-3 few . CAISGVGALSGYTF TGTGCCATCAGTGGTGTCGGGGCTCTATCTGGCTACACCTTC
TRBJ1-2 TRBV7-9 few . CASSFDWGRRGYTF TGTGCCAGCAGCTTTGATTGGGGTCGTCGAGGCTACACCTTC
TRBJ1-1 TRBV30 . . CAWNQGLGTEAFF TGTGCCTGGAATCAGGGGCTAGGCACTGAAGCTTTCTTT
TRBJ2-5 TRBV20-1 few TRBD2 CSASRASGGETQYF TGCAGTGCTAGTAGGGCTAGCGGGGGAGAGACCCAGTACTTC
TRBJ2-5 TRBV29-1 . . CSGRQAGGKETQYF TGCAGCGGACGACAGGCAGGGGGGAAAGAGACCCAGTACTTC
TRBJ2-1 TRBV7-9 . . CASSRPGDEQFF TGTGCCAGCAGCCGCCCAGGGGATGAGCAGTTCTTC
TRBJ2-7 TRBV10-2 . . CASSPLYRAYEQYF TGCGCCAGCAGCCCCTTGTACCGGGCCTACGAGCAGTACTTC
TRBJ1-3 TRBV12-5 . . CASGFFSGNTIYF TGTGCTAGTGGTTTTTTCTCTGGAAACACCATATATTTT
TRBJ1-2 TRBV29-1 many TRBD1 CLTGGEVNGYTF TGCCTGACAGGGGGCGAAGTCAATGGCTACACCTTC
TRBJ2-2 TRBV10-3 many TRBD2 CAISVSGSSGELFF TGTGCCATCAGTGTAAGCGGGAGCAGTGGGGAGCTGTTTTTT